This TCR beta chain was sequenced in a study of sequential checkpoint blockade in melanoma. Data came from immunoSEQ multiplex PCR; TCRdb stores just in-frame clones and leaves some out. The sample shows about 19,000 clones, about four fifths of them seen only once. Between the trimmed V and J ends, which lost 6 bases and 0 bases, there was a span of 18 bases. Germline V gene sequence: CDR1 MDHEN, CDR2 SYDVKM. The CDR3 sequence is 17 residues long. Specified treatment: randomized to nivolumab then ipilimumab (arm A) or the reverse (arm B). No patient had prior DNA-damaging chemotherapy. This clonotype originated in a human donor with melanoma. The material sequenced was CD8+ T cells sorted from blood (inferred from file names), taken from a patient given nivolumab and ipilimumab in sequence. V gene TRBV28 combines with J gene TRBJ2-1; D uncertain. CDR3 in DNA: TGTGCCAGCAGCAATTCCGTTTATCGGAGCTCCTACAATGAGCAGTTCTTC. It translates to CASSNSVYRSSYNEQFF.